This is a list of T cell receptor beta chains from one sample in a study of control samples from healthy donors and cancer patients. The data were produced by immunoSEQ multiplex PCR, yet TCRdb's version contains in-frame clones alone and is incomplete. The table lists 150,000 to 200,000 clones, around 92% of them singletons, with about 1.6% in the top ten. Sequencing was done on a sample of blood. The receptors originated from a woman in her thirties in good health. The CDR3 runs from the conserved cysteine through the conserved F or W. The D gene is left open where the match is weak. Not all rows give a size; the values are once, few, many and, for expanded clones, a class.

J: TRBJ2-7
size: .
D: TRBD2
V: TRBV29-1
CDR3: CSVYSGNSYEQYF
DNA: TGCAGCGTTTACAGCGGGAACTCCTACGAGCAGTACTTC

J: TRBJ2-1
size: .
D: .
V: TRBV13
CDR3: CASSLGQFRNEQFF
DNA: TGTGCCAGCAGCTTAGGGCAATTTAGGAATGAGCAGTTCTTC

J: TRBJ1-2
size: .
D: TRBD1
V: TRBV25-1
CDR3: CASSGTGVNYGYTF
DNA: TGTGCCAGCAGTGGGACAGGGGTTAACTATGGCTACACCTTC

J: TRBJ1-4
size: .
D: .
V: TRBV27
CDR3: CASSLQGQREKLFF
DNA: TGTGCCAGCAGTTTACAGGGACAAAGGGAAAAACTGTTTTTT

J: TRBJ2-7
size: .
D: TRBD1
V: TRBV27
CDR3: CASSLTGFDEQYF
DNA: TGTGCCAGCAGTTTGACAGGGTTTGACGAGCAGTACTTC

J: TRBJ2-3
size: .
D: TRBD2
V: TRBV9
CDR3: CASSVGLADTDTQYF
DNA: TGTGCCAGCAGCGTGGGGCTAGCGGACACAGATACGCAGTATTTT

J: TRBJ1-1
size: .
D: .
V: TRBV11-2
CDR3: CASSFGQLNTEAFF
DNA: TGTGCCAGCAGCTTCGGACAGTTGAACACTGAAGCTTTCTTT

J: TRBJ1-2
size: .
D: .
V: TRBV18
CDR3: CASSPDSYGYTF
DNA: TGTGCCAGCTCACCTGACAGCTATGGCTACACCTTC

J: TRBJ2-3
size: .
D: TRBD2
V: TRBV5-1
CDR3: CASSLASGGADTQYF
DNA: TGCGCCAGCAGCTTGGCTAGCGGGGGGGCAGATACGCAGTATTTT

J: TRBJ2-3
size: once
D: TRBD2
V: TRBV19
CDR3: CASRLAGASTDTQYF
DNA: TGTGCCAGTAGACTAGCGGGAGCTAGCACAGATACGCAGTATTTT

J: TRBJ1-5
size: .
D: TRBD1
V: TRBV10-3
CDR3: CAISESDRGLNQPQHF
DNA: TGTGCCATCAGTGAGTCGGACAGGGGGCTAAATCAGCCCCAGCATTTT

J: TRBJ1-6
size: .
D: TRBD1
V: TRBV9
CDR3: CASSVGQGQNSPLHF
DNA: TGTGCCAGCAGCGTTGGACAGGGGCAAAATTCACCCCTCCACTTT

J: TRBJ2-3
size: .
D: TRBD1
V: TRBV27
CDR3: CTSSLSTGGIDTQYF
DNA: TGTACCAGCAGTTTATCGACAGGGGGCATAGATACGCAGTATTTT

J: TRBJ1-5
size: .
D: .
V: TRBV6-4
CDR3: CASSERANQPQHF
DNA: TGTGCCAGCAGTGAACGGGCGAATCAGCCCCAGCATTTT

J: TRBJ2-1
size: .
D: TRBD2
V: TRBV19
CDR3: CASSIDLSGGGYNEQFF
DNA: TGTGCCAGTAGTATAGATCTATCGGGAGGGGGCTACAATGAGCAGTTCTTC

J: TRBJ1-1
size: .
D: .
V: TRBV19
CDR3: CASIGLMNTEAFF
DNA: TGTGCCAGTATCGGACTGATGAACACTGAAGCTTTCTTT